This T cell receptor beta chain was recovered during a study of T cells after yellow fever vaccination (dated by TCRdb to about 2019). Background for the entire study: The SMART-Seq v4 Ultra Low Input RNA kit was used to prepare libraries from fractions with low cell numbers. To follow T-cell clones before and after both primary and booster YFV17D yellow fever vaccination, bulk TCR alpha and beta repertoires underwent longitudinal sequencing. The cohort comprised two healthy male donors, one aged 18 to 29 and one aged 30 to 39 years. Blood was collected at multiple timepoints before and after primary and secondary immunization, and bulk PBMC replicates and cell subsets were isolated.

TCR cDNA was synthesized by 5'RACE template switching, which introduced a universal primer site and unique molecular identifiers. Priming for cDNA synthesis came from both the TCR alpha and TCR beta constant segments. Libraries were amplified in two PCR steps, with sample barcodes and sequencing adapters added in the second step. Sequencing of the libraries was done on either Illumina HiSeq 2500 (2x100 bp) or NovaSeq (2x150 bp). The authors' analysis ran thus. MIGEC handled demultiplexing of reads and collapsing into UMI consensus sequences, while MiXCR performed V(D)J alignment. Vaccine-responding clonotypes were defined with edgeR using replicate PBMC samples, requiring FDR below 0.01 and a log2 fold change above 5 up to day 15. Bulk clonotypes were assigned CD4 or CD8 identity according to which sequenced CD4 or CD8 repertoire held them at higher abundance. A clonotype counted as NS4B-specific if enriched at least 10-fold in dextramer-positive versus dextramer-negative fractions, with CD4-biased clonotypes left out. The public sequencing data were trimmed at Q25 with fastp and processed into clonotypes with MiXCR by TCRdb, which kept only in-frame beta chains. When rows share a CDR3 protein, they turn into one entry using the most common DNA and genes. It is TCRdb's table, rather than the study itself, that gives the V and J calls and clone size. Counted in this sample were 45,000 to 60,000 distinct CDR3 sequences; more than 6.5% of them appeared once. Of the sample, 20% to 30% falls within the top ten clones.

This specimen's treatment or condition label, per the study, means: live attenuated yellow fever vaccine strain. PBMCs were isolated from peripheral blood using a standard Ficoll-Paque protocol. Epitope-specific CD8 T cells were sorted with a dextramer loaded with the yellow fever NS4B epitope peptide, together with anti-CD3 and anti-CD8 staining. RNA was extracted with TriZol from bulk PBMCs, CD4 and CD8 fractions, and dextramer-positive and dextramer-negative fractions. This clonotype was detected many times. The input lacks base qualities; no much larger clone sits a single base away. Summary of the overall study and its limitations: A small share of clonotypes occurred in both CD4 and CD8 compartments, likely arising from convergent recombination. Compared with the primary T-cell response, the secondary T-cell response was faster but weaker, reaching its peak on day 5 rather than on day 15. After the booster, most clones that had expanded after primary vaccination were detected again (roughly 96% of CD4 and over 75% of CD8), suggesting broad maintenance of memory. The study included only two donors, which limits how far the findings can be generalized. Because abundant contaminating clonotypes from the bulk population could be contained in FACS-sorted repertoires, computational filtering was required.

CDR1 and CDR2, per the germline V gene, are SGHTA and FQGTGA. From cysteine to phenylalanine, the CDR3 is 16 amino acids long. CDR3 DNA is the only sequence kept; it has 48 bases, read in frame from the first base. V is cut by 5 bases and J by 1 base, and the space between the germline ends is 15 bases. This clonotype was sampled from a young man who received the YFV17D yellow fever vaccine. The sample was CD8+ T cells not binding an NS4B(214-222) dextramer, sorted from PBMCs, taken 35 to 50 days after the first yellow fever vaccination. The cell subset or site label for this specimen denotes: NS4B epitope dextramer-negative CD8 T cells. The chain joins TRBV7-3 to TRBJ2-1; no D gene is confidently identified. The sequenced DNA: TGTGCCAGCAGCCCCTCGCTTAGCCCGTCCTACAATGAGCAGTTCTTC. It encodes CASSPSLSPSYNEQFF.